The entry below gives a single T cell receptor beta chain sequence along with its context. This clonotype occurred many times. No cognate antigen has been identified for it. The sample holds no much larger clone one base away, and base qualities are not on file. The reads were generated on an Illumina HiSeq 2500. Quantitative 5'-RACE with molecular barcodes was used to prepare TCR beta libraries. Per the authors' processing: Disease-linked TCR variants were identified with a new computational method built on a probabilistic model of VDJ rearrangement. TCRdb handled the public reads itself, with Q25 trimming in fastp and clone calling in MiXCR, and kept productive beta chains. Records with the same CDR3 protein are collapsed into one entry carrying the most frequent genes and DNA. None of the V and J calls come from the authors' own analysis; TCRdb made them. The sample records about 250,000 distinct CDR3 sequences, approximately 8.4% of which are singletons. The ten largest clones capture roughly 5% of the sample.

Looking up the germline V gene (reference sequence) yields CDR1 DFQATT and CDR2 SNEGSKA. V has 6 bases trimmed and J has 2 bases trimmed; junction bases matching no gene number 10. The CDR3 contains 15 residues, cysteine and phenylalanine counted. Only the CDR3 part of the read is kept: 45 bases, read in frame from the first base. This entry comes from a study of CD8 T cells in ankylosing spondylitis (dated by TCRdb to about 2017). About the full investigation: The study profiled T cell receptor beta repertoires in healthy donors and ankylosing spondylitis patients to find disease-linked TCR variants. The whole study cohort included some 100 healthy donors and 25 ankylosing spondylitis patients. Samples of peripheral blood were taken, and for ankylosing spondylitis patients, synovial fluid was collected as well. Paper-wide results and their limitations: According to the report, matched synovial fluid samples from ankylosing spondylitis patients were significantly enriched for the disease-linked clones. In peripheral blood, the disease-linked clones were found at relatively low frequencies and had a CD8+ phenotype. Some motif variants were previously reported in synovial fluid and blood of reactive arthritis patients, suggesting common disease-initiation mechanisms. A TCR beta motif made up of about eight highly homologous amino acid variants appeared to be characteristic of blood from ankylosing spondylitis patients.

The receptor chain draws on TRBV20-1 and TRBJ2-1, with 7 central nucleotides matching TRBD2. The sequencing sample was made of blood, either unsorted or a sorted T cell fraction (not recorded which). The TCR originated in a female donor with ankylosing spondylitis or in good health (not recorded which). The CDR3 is CSAPGGGGPYNEQFF. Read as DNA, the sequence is TGCAGTGCCCCCGGTGGGGGAGGGCCCTACAATGAGCAGTTCTTC.